This TCR beta chain was observed in a study of PD-1 blockade in classical Hodgkin lymphoma. V dropped 1 base and J dropped 0 bases, with 11 bases sitting between them. Germline V gene lookup returns CDR1 SGHKS and CDR2 YYEKEE (reference sequence). The CDR3 covers 16 residues. Some clones are missing from TCRdb's copy, which holds only in-frame ones; the method was immunoSEQ multiplex PCR. Altogether around 13,000 clones are present, roughly 90% being singletons, with the ten largest covering more than 0.4%. On this clone: The target antigen is unknown.

The patients all showed relapse after autologous stem cell transplantation, while their brentuximab vedotin exposure varied. Investigators isolated CD4+ T cells from thawed PBMCs through magnetic negative selection. General study points: There remain no defined causes for the repertoire differences, which possibly reflect disease activity or prior therapy.

V is TRBV5-5 and J is TRBJ1-3; D gene ambiguous. This specimen was CD4+ T cells from blood, taken at baseline. The clonotype comes from a human donor with classical Hodgkin lymphoma. The CDR3 is CASSLNPESSGNTIYF. CDR3 nucleotides: TGTGCCAGCAGCTTGAATCCGGAGAGCTCTGGAAACACCATATATTTT.